This T cell receptor (beta chain) appears in the sequencing data of a study of blood T cell repertoires in COVID-19. Study at large: T cells, B-cell-depleted T cells, or PBMCs provided the cDNA or gDNA that served as material.

The CDR3 has 12 amino acids. V lost 5 bases to trimming and J lost 7 bases, with 11 bases between them. Germline loops: CDR1 LGHDT, CDR2 YNNKEL (reference sequence). Sequencing was performed with immunoSEQ multiplex PCR; in TCRdb, only in-frame clones are kept and a portion is missing. The repertoire has 250,000 or so clones, around four fifths of them found once; the top ten carry just under 6.5%. The TCR was taken from a woman aged 55-70 years with active or convalescent COVID-19. This chain links TRBV3-1 (or the pseudogene TRBV3-2) with TRBJ2-5; a possible D gene is TRBD2 (5 bases). Input material: peripheral blood. Here the CDR3 reads CASSTNRGTQYF. The CDR3 DNA reads as TGTGCCAGCAGCACTAACCGGGGGACCCAGTACTTC.